This T cell receptor (beta chain) derives from a study of T-cell reconstitution after alpha-beta-depleted transplantation in children. For TCRbeta, the library was prepared with unique molecular identifiers. Each CDR3 protein gets one entry after TCRdb re-called the PCR reads with MiXCR. The top ten hold approximately 2.4% of the sample, which has tens of thousands of distinct CDR3 sequences, about 7% seen once. This clonotype was seen many times. With V trimmed by 1 base and J by 2 bases, 7 bases remained unmatched. Germline CDR1 and CDR2: DFQATT and SNEGSKA (reference sequence). The CDR3 runs 16 residues.

The material was PBMCs from the stem cell graft donor, obtained from the stem cell graft. V usage is TRBV20-1 and J usage is TRBJ1-5; 8 bases fit TRBD1. The receptor comes from a human donor who donated a stem cell graft to a child with acute lymphoblastic leukemia. The CDR3 loop is CSARGATGQGNQPQHF. The CDR3 nucleotides read TGCAGTGCTAGAGGCGCAACGGGACAGGGCAATCAGCCCCAGCATTTT.